This T cell receptor beta chain was captured in a study of cytomegalovirus exposure and HLA in healthy donors. Study-level results: As confirmed in vitro, three CMV-associated chains were specific for CMV antigens.

Germline CDR1 and CDR2: SGDLS and YYNGEE. The V gene end was trimmed by 0 bases and the J gene end by 10 bases; junction bases not matched to a gene: 7. This CDR3 has 14 amino acids. On this clone: Its specificity is unknown.

Primers included in the PCR were 60 Vbeta and 13 Jbeta primers. Assay: immunoSEQ multiplex PCR; the TCRdb copy retains only in-frame clones and omits some. The repertoire holds about 89,000 clones, about 80% seen once, with approximately 1.5% in the top ten. J is TRBJ2-1 and V is TRBV9; the match to TRBD2 covers 7 bases. The TCR was taken from a male donor in good health and CMV-seronegative. The specimen was PBMCs. The CDR3 region has the DNA TGTGCCAGCAGCGTAGGGGGACTATTTGGCGAGCAGTTCTTC. This gives the protein CASSVGGLFGEQFF.